This T cell receptor beta chain was found in a study of CD8 T cells in ankylosing spondylitis. Overall study findings and caveats: A motif of eight highly homologous TCR beta variants was seen as apparently characteristic of ankylosing spondylitis blood. Reportedly, matched ankylosing spondylitis synovial fluid was significantly enriched for disease-linked clones.

There are many counts of this clonotype. What it binds is unknown. One entry per CDR3 protein, called by TCRdb with MiXCR from the 5' RACE reads. The sample has 700,000 to 850,000 distinct CDR3 sequences; about 11% are singletons. V gave up 3 bases and J gave up 10 bases; unmatched junction bases: 15. The CDR3 is 17 residues long. Germline V gene data show CDR1 as SGHTA and CDR2 as FQGNSA. The sample consisted of blood, either unsorted or a sorted T cell fraction (not recorded which). The rearrangement uses TRBV7-2 and TRBJ1-6, with 7 bases fitting TRBD1. This clonotype originated in a male donor with ankylosing spondylitis. In nucleotides, the CDR3 is TGTGCCAGCAGCTTCCTTCTAGGAGGGGACAGATTCTCACCCCTCCACTTT. Residues: CASSFLLGGDRFSPLHF. Drawing the rest from reference TRBV7-2 and TRBJ1-6, the complete variable domain is GAGVSQSPSNKVTEKGKDVELRCDPISGHTALYWYRQSLGQGLEFLIYFQGNSAPDKSGLPSDRFSAERTGGSVSTLTIQRTQQEDSAVYLCASSFLLGGDRFSPLHFGNGTRLTVT.